The T cell receptor (beta chain) under discussion was sequenced for a study of cytomegalovirus exposure and HLA in healthy donors. Study observations and caveats: Rare TCR sequences predominated, though certain public TCRs were found in many donors. One later analysis reportedly identified an Asian-associated ancestry cluster that showed fewer N-insertions than the 666-donor mean. Previous analysis showed most TCR beta V segments were productive about 90% or about 30% of the time. Highest at DRB1 and lowest at HLA-C, TCR association rates differed among HLA loci in a later analysis.

Amplification used 60 Vbeta primers and 13 Jbeta primers. Here immunoSEQ multiplex PCR was the method, and the copy in TCRdb shows in-frame clones only, minus some. The profile shows under 200,000 clones, 75% to 90% of them singletons. Notes on this clone: Its antigen is unidentified.

This receptor was obtained from a girl aged 2 to 9 in good health and CMV-seropositive. The sequenced sample was PBMCs.

CDR3 sequence: CASSLQPLGALDAFF. CDR3 DNA: TGCGCCAGCAGCTTGCAACCTCTAGGGGCCCTGGATGCTTTCTTT. The chain combines TRBV5-1 with TRBJ1-1; D possibly corresponds to TRBD1 (5 bases). The V gene lost 1 base and the J gene lost 11 bases, with 21 bases spanning the gap. Germline CDR1 and CDR2: SGHRS and YFSETQ. This CDR3 contains 15 residues.